Listed below are T cell receptor beta chains from one sample, sequenced in a study of blood T cell repertoires in COVID-19. Clones were sequenced by immunoSEQ multiplex PCR, and TCRdb holds only the in-frame ones, with some missing. The repertoire holds 50,000 to 65,000 clones, with roughly nine tenths as singletons. The specimen was peripheral blood. All receptors come from a woman older than 75 with COVID-19, enrolled during active disease. Both conserved end residues are part of each CDR3. D genes are given only for firm matches. Size is omitted from some rows. Given values are once, few, many or a class for expanded clones.

NA,NA,TRBJ2-2,TRBV6-5,CASRGQGGPGELFF,TGTGCCAGCAGGGGGCAAGGCGGACCCGGGGAGCTGTTTTTT
NA,TRBD2,TRBJ2-5,TRBV7-2,CASSLWIRLAGETQYF,TGTGCCAGCAGCTTATGGATTAGACTAGCGGGAGAGACCCAGTACTTC
NA,TRBD1,TRBJ2-5,TRBV3-1/TRBV3-2,CASSPRDRGLGAGETQYF,TGTGCCAGCAGCCCCCGGGACAGGGGCCTTGGGGCCGGAGAGACCCAGTACTTC
few,NA,TRBJ2-7,TRBV7-9,CASSLSDSHEQYF,TGTGCCAGCAGCCTCTCAGACAGCCACGAGCAGTACTTC
NA,TRBD1,TRBJ2-7,TRBV5-1,CASSSSGTGSGEQYF,TGCGCCAGCAGCTCATCTGGGACAGGGTCGGGCGAGCAGTACTTC
few,TRBD2,TRBJ2-1,TRBV9,CASSFGLAGGYNEQFF,TGTGCCAGCAGCTTCGGACTAGCGGGGGGCTACAATGAGCAGTTCTTC
NA,TRBD1,TRBJ1-2,TRBV9,CASSVGDRGQYGYTF,TGTGCCAGCAGCGTAGGGGACAGGGGGCAATATGGCTACACCTTC
NA,NA,TRBJ1-3,TRBV6-1,CASSEAPLGPGNTIYF,TGTGCCAGCAGTGAAGCGCCTTTGGGGCCTGGAAACACCATATATTTT
once,NA,TRBJ2-3,TRBV2,CASSLDTQYF,TGTGCCAGCAGCTTAGATACGCAGTATTTT
NA,TRBD2,TRBJ2-7,TRBV28,CASRSGGEYEQYF,TGTGCCAGCAGAAGCGGGGGGGAATACGAGCAGTACTTC
NA,NA,TRBJ2-2,TRBV23-1,CASSQSRPEGESGGELFF,TGCGCCAGCAGTCAATCGCGGCCGGAGGGAGAGAGTGGCGGGGAGCTGTTTTTT
NA,NA,TRBJ2-7,TRBV15,CATSRGPGSYEQYF,TGTGCCACCAGCAGAGGTCCAGGGTCCTACGAGCAGTACTTC
few,NA,TRBJ2-1,TRBV6-2/TRBV6-3,CASSWQGIFFNEQFF,TGTGCCAGCAGTTGGCAGGGGATATTTTTCAATGAGCAGTTCTTC
once,TRBD2,TRBJ2-7,TRBV3-1/TRBV3-2,CASSPELAGAYEQYF,TGTGCCAGCAGCCCGGAGCTAGCGGGGGCCTACGAGCAGTACTTC
NA,NA,TRBJ1-6,TRBV25-1,CASSTDSLGYNSPLHF,TGTGCCAGCTCCACGGACAGCCTAGGGTATAATTCACCCCTCCACTTT
NA,NA,TRBJ2-7,TRBV6-6,CASSYSRRGDGQYF,TGTGCCAGCAGTTACTCGAGGCGCGGGGACGGGCAGTACTTC
few,NA,TRBJ2-1,TRBV20-1,CSANAYNEQFF,TGCAGTGCTAATGCGTACAATGAGCAGTTCTTC